Listed below are T cell receptor beta chains from one sample, sequenced in a study of T cell responses to AZD1222 COVID-19 vaccine. Sequencing used immunoSEQ multiplex PCR; TCRdb keeps in-frame clones, though not all of them. The repertoire has over 100,000 clones, about 89% of them found once; the top ten carry less than 4.5%. The input for sequencing was peripheral blood, taken 28 days after the second AZD1222 dose. All receptors come from an adult who received the AZD1222 COVID-19 vaccine. The CDR3 runs from the conserved cysteine through the conserved F or W. Each record gives: J gene, D gene, clone size, V gene, CDR3 protein, CDR3 DNA. The D gene is left open where the match is weak. Where a row states a size, it is once, few, many or the class of an expanded clone; other rows omit it.

>TRBJ2-2|TRBD1|NA|TRBV2
CASSRTGGGVNTGELFF
TGTGCCAGCAGCCGGACAGGGGGAGGGGTAAACACCGGGGAGCTGTTTTTT
>TRBJ1-5|NA|NA|TRBV3-1/TRBV3-2
CASSQGSVGGHNQPQHF
TGTGCCAGCAGCCAAGGTTCGGTGGGGGGGCACAATCAGCCCCAGCATTTT
>TRBJ2-3|NA|NA|TRBV7-8
CASSFLTGRVADTQYF
TGTGCCAGCAGCTTTTTGACAGGGAGGGTGGCAGATACGCAGTATTTT
>TRBJ2-1|TRBD2|NA|TRBV5-4
CASSFWLAGNEQFF
TGTGCCAGCAGCTTTTGGCTAGCGGGCAATGAGCAGTTCTTC
>TRBJ2-3|NA|NA|TRBV9
CASTGGGNTDTQYF
TGTGCCAGCACCGGGGGCGGGAACACAGATACGCAGTATTTT
>TRBJ2-5|NA|few|TRBV6-5
CASGGDPLWETQYF
TGTGCCAGCGGCGGGGACCCCCTCTGGGAGACCCAGTACTTC
>TRBJ1-1|TRBD1|NA|TRBV2
CASSEYLGQRNTEAFF
TGTGCCAGCAGTGAGTATTTGGGACAGCGGAACACTGAAGCTTTCTTT
>TRBJ1-2|NA|NA|TRBV6-6
CASSLGRVGYTF
TGTGCCAGCAGTCTAGGGAGGGTTGGCTACACCTTC
>TRBJ1-4|NA|NA|TRBV2
CASSETSGIGEKLFF
TGTGCCAGCAGTGAAACCTCAGGGATCGGTGAAAAACTGTTTTTT
>TRBJ2-3|NA|NA|TRBV7-5
CPRRGRRGGVDTQYF
TGTCCCAGACGCGGGCGCCGGGGGGGGGTGGATACGCAGTATTTT
>TRBJ1-2|NA|once|TRBV28
CASSPYYGYTF
TGTGCCAGCAGTCCCTACTATGGCTACACCTTC
>TRBJ1-5|NA|NA|TRBV4-1
CASLLTGNQPQHF
TGCGCCAGCCTACTAACGGGCAATCAGCCCCAGCATTTT
>TRBJ2-7|NA|NA|TRBV30
CAWSLLGGEQYF
TGTGCCTGGAGCCTGCTGGGGGGCGAGCAGTACTTC
>TRBJ1-3|NA|NA|TRBV6-6
CASSRGIGGNAGNTIYF
TGTGCCAGCAGCCGAGGAATAGGAGGGAATGCTGGAAACACCATATATTTT
>TRBJ1-6|TRBD1|NA|TRBV25-1
CASSIPGTGRHSPLHF
TGTGCCAGCAGTATCCCCGGGACAGGGAGACATTCACCCCTCCACTTT
>TRBJ1-2|NA|NA|TRBV6-5
CASSFGSNYGYTF
TGTGCCAGCAGTTTTGGGTCTAACTATGGCTACACCTTC
>TRBJ1-5|NA|NA|TRBV5-5
CASSLGQVISNQPQHF
TGTGCCAGCAGCTTGGGACAGGTCATATCCAATCAGCCCCAGCATTTT
>TRBJ1-1|TRBD1|NA|TRBV18
CASSPTGINMNTEAFF
TGTGCCAGCTCACCGACAGGGATTAACATGAACACTGAAGCTTTCTTT
>TRBJ2-7|NA|few|TRBV7-8
CASSPDYYEQYF
TGTGCCAGCAGCCCCGACTACTACGAGCAGTACTTC
>TRBJ2-5|NA|NA|TRBV2
CASSERGGAFRIQETQYF
TGTGCCAGCAGTGAGAGGGGGGGAGCGTTTAGGATCCAAGAGACCCAGTACTTC
>TRBJ1-1|TRBD1|NA|TRBV12-3/TRBV12-4
CASRPGGNTEAFF
TGTGCCAGCAGACCAGGGGGGAACACTGAAGCTTTCTTT
>TRBJ2-3|NA|NA|TRBV7-3
CASSLGLGGTDTQYF
TGTGCCAGCAGCTTGGGGCTAGGGGGCACAGATACGCAGTATTTT
>TRBJ1-2|NA|NA|TRBV7-9
CASSLSFGGQANYGYTF
TGTGCCAGCAGCTTATCGTTCGGCGGGCAAGCTAACTATGGCTACACCTTC
>TRBJ1-2|NA|NA|TRBV11-3
CASSLGASGCRGYTF
TGTGCCAGCAGCTTAGGGGCTTCAGGGTGCCGTGGCTACACCTTC
>TRBJ2-7|NA|NA|TRBV10-3
CAISEGAGGYEQYF
TGTGCCATCAGTGAAGGGGCAGGGGGGTACGAGCAGTACTTC
>TRBJ1-2|NA|few|TRBV15
CATSRDLGPDGYTF
TGTGCCACCAGCAGAGATCTAGGCCCCGATGGCTACACCTTC
>TRBJ2-1|TRBD1|NA|TRBV11-2
CASSFYRGLFGEQFF
TGTGCCAGCAGCTTTTACAGGGGGCTGTTCGGAGAACAGTTCTTC
>TRBJ2-1|NA|once|TRBV19
CASSTPSSGLSPHEQFF
TGTGCCAGTAGTACCCCCTCGAGCGGGTTAAGCCCCCATGAGCAGTTCTTC
>TRBJ1-2|TRBD1|NA|TRBV19
CASRPPDRGGYTF
TGTGCCAGTAGACCCCCGGACAGGGGTGGCTACACCTTC
>TRBJ2-1|TRBD2|NA|TRBV6-1
CASSELVSGLAGGEFF
TGTGCCAGCAGTGAACTAGTTTCTGGACTAGCGGGAGGAGAGTTCTTC
>TRBJ1-6|TRBD1|NA|TRBV5-5
CASSLGTGSPLHF
TGTGCCAGCAGCTTGGGGACAGGTTCACCCCTCCACTTT
>TRBJ1-2|NA|NA|TRBV7-9
CASSLGEGHGYTF
TGTGCCAGCAGCTTAGGGGAGGGTCACGGCTACACCTTC
>TRBJ1-5|NA|NA|TRBV18
CASSPSGWDPISNQPQHF
TGTGCCAGCTCACCAAGCGGGTGGGATCCGATTAGCAATCAGCCCCAGCATTTT
>TRBJ1-2|NA|NA|TRBV7-9
CASSLSDYGYTF
TGTGCCAGCAGCTTGAGTGACTATGGCTACACCTTC
>TRBJ2-2|NA|once|TRBV19
CASSILGGQTNTGELFF
TGTGCCAGTAGTATATTAGGTGGACAGACGAACACCGGGGAGCTGTTTTTT
>TRBJ2-5|TRBD2|NA|TRBV2
CASSGLAGPSGTQYF
TGTGCCAGCAGTGGACTAGCGGGACCCTCGGGGACCCAGTACTTC
>TRBJ1-5|NA|NA|TRBV9
CASSPPGSNQPQHF
TGTGCCAGCAGCCCCCCCGGGAGCAATCAGCCCCAGCATTTT
>TRBJ2-2|NA|NA|TRBV12-5
CASGYPDSRPGELFF
TGTGCTAGTGGTTACCCAGACAGCCGCCCCGGGGAGCTGTTTTTT
>TRBJ1-1|NA|NA|TRBV30
CAWVTWGKSNTEAFF
TGTGCCTGGGTGACCTGGGGAAAGTCGAACACTGAAGCTTTCTTT
>TRBJ1-1|NA|NA|TRBV6-5
CASRNPSYTEAFF
TGTGCCAGCAGAAACCCGAGTTACACTGAAGCTTTCTTT
>TRBJ1-5|NA|NA|TRBV16
CASSQDWGSNQPQHF
TGTGCCAGCAGCCAAGATTGGGGTAGCAATCAGCCCCAGCATTTT
>TRBJ2-1|NA|NA|TRBV18
CASSPPTGYNEQFF
TGTGCCAGCTCACCACCTACCGGGTACAATGAGCAGTTCTTC
>TRBJ1-3|NA|NA|TRBV7-3
CASSLQGGNTIYF
TGTGCCAGCAGCTTACAGGGTGGAAACACCATATATTTT
>TRBJ1-1|TRBD1|NA|TRBV29-1
CSGSQGQGGTEAFF
TGCAGCGGATCACAGGGGCAAGGAGGCACTGAAGCTTTCTTT
>TRBJ1-1|TRBD1|once|TRBV9
CASSEQGAVDGLNTEAFF
TGTGCCAGCAGCGAACAGGGGGCGGTGGATGGGTTGAACACTGAAGCTTTCTTT
>TRBJ1-6|NA|few|TRBV6-5
CASRTAYNSPLHF
TGTGCCAGCCGGACAGCTTATAATTCACCCCTCCACTTT
>TRBJ2-4|TRBD1|NA|TRBV18
CASSRTGLRDIQYF
TGTGCCAGCTCACGGACAGGTCTTAGGGACATTCAGTACTTC
>TRBJ1-1|NA|NA|TRBV30
CAWSGSLWTEAFF
TGTGCCTGGAGTGGATCCCTGTGGACTGAAGCTTTCTTT
>TRBJ2-2|TRBD1|NA|TRBV4-3
CASSQGPGQGVTGELFF
TGCGCCAGCAGCCAAGGGCCGGGACAGGGGGTCACCGGGGAGCTGTTTTTT
>TRBJ1-4|NA|NA|TRBV20-1
CSASYRATNEKLFF
TGCAGTGCTAGTTACAGGGCAACTAATGAAAAACTGTTTTTT
>TRBJ1-5|NA|NA|TRBV19
CASSTDPKGNQPQHF
TGTGCCAGTAGTACGGACCCTAAAGGGAATCAGCCCCAGCATTTT
>TRBJ2-2|NA|NA|TRBV27
CASTLWGTGELFF
TGTGCCAGCACCCTATGGGGAACCGGGGAGCTGTTTTTT
>TRBJ1-6|NA|once|TRBV7-3
CASRAGDRNSPLHF
TGTGCCAGCAGGGCGGGGGATAGGAATTCACCCCTCCACTTT
>TRBJ1-1|NA|NA|TRBV5-1
CASTPGQGHEAFF
TGCGCCAGCACCCCTGGGCAGGGCCATGAAGCTTTCTTT
>TRBJ2-1|TRBD1|NA|TRBV11-3
CASSLGQSGTGFNEQFF
TGTGCCAGCAGCTTAGGACAGTCCGGGACAGGGTTCAATGAGCAGTTCTTC
>TRBJ1-5|NA|few|TRBV28
CASSFRALGNQPQHF
TGTGCCAGCAGTTTCCGCGCCCTTGGTAATCAGCCCCAGCATTTT
>TRBJ1-3|NA|NA|TRBV19
CASRTSGNTIYF
TGTGCCAGTAGGACTTCTGGAAACACCATATATTTT
>TRBJ2-2|NA|NA|TRBV5-4
CASSFWGRGTGELFF
TGTGCCAGCAGCTTTTGGGGGAGAGGCACCGGGGAGCTGTTTTTT